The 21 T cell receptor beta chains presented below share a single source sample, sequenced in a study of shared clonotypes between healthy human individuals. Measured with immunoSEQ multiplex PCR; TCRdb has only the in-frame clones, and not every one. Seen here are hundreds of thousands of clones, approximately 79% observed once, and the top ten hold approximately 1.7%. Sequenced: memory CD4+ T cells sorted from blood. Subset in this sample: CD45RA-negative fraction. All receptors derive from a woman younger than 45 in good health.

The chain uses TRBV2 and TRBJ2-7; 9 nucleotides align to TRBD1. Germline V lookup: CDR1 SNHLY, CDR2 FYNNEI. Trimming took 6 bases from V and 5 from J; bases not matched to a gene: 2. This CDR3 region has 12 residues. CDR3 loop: CASSGTGNEQYF. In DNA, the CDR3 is TGTGCCAGCAGCGGGACAGGGAACGAGCAGTACTTC.

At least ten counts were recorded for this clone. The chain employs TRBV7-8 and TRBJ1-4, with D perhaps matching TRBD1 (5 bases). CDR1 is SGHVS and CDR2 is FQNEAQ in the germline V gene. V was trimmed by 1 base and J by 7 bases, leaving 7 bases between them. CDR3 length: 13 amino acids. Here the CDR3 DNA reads TGTGCCAGCAGCTTAGGGACAAGTGAAAAACTGTTTTTT. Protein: CASSLGTSEKLFF.

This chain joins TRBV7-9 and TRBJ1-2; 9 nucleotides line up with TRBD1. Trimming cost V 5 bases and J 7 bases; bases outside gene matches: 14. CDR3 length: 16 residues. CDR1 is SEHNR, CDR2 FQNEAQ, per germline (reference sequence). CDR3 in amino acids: CASSRTGTGNKGGYTF. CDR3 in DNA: TGTGCCAGCAGCCGAACCGGGACAGGGAACAAAGGTGGCTACACCTTC.

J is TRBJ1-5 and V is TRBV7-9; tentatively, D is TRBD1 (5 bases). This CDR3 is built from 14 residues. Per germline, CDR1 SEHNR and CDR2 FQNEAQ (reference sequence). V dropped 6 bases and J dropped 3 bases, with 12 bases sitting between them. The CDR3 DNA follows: TGTGCCAGCAGTAGTACAGGAATCAATCAGCCCCAGCATTTT. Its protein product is CASSSTGINQPQHF. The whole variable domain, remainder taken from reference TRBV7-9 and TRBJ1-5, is DTGVSQNPRHKITKRGQNVTFRCDPISEHNRLYWYRQTLGQGPEFLTYFQNEAQLEKSRLLSDRFSAERPKGSFSTLEIQRTEQGDSAMYLCASSSTGINQPQHFGDGTRLSIL.

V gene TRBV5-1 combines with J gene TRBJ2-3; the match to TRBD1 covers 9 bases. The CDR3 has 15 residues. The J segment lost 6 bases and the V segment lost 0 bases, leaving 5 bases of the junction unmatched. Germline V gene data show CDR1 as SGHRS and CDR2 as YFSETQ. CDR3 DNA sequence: TGCGCCAGCAGCTTGGGGGGACAGGGAAGCGATACGCAGTATTTT. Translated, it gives CASSLGGQGSDTQYF.

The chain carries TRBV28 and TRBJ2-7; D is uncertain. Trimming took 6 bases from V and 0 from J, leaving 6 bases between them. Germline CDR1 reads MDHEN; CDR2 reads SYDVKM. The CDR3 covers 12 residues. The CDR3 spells CASSEASYEQYF. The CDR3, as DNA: TGTGCCAGCAGCGAGGCCTCCTACGAGCAGTACTTC.

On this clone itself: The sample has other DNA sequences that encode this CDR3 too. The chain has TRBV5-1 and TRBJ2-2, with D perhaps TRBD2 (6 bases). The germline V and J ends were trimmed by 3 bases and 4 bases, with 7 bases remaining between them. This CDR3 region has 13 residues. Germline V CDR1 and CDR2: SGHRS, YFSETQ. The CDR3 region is CASSYSGTGELFF. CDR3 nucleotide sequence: TGCGCCAGCAGCTATAGCGGCACCGGGGAGCTGTTTTTT.

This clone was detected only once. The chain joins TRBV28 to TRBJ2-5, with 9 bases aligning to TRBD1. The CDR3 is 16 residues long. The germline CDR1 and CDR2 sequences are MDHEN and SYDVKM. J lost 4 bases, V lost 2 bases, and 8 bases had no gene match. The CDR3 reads CASSLPGQGLVETQYF. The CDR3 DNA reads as TGTGCCAGCAGTTTACCGGGACAGGGACTTGTAGAGACCCAGTACTTC.

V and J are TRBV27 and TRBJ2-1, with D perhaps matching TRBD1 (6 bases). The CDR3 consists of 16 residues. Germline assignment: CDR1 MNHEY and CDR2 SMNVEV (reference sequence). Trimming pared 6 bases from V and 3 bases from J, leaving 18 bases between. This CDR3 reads CASRGNRATSYNEQFF. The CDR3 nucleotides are TGTGCCAGCAGGGGAAACAGGGCTACGAGCTACAATGAGCAGTTCTTC.

CDR3 protein: CASSLDQGLHGYTF. In DNA, the CDR3 is TGTGCCAGCAGTTTAGATCAGGGCCTCCATGGCTACACCTTC. The chain carries TRBV28 and TRBJ1-2; a possible D gene is TRBD1 (5 bases). The CDR3 length is 14 residues. Germline V lookup: CDR1 MDHEN, CDR2 SYDVKM. V gave up 2 bases and J gave up 6 bases, with 13 bases separating them.

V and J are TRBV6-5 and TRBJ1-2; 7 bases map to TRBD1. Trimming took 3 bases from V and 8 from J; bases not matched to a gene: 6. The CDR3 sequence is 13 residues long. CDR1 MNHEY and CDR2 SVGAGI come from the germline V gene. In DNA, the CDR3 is TGTGCCAGCAGTTATCGGACAGGCGGGGGCTACACCTTC. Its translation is CASSYRTGGGYTF.

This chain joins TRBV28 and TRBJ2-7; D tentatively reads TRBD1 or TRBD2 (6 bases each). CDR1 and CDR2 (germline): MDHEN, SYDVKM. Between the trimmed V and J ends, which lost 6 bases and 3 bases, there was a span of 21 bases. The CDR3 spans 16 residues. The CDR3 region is CASRVLGGNLNYEQYF. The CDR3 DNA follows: TGTGCCAGCAGAGTATTGGGGGGCAATTTAAACTACGAGCAGTACTTC.

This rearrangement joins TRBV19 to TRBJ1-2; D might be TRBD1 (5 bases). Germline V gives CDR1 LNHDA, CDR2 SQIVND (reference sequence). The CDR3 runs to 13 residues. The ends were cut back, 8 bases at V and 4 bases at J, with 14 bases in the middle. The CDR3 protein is CASAQGGLYGYTF. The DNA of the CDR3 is TGTGCCAGTGCCCAGGGAGGTCTCTATGGCTACACCTTC.

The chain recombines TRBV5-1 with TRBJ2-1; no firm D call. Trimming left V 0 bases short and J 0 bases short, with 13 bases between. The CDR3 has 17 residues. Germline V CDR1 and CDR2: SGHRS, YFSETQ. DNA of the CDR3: TGCGCCAGCAGCTTGGAGGAGTTCCGACTCTCCTACAATGAGCAGTTCTTC. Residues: CASSLEEFRLSYNEQFF.

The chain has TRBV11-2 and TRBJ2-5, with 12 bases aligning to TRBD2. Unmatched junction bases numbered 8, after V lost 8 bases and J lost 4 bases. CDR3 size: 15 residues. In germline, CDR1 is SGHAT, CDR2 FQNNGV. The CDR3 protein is CASGKLAGGGETQYF. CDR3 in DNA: TGTGCCAGCGGAAAACTAGCGGGAGGCGGAGAGACCCAGTACTTC. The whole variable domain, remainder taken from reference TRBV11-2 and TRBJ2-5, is EAGVAQSPRYKIIEKRQSVAFWCNPISGHATLYWYQQILGQGPKLLIQFQNNGVVDDSQLPKDRFSAERLKGVDSTLKIQPAKLEDSAVYLCASGKLAGGGETQYFGPGTRLLVL.

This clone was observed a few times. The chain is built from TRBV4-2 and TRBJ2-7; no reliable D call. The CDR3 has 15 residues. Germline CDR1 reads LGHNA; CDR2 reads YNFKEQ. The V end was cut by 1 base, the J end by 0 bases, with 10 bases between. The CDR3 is CASSQGGSRSYEQYF. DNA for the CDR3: TGTGCCAGCAGCCAAGGCGGTTCCCGCTCCTACGAGCAGTACTTC.

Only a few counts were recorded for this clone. The CDR3 sequence: CASSAHSGANVLTF. Written as DNA, the CDR3 is TGTGCCAGCAGCGCACACTCTGGGGCCAACGTCCTGACTTTC. V and J are TRBV7-2 and TRBJ2-6; no clear D gene. V gave up 5 bases and J gave up 0 bases, with 5 bases separating them. The CDR3 contains 14 residues. Germline-derived CDR1 and CDR2 are SGHTA and FQGNSA.

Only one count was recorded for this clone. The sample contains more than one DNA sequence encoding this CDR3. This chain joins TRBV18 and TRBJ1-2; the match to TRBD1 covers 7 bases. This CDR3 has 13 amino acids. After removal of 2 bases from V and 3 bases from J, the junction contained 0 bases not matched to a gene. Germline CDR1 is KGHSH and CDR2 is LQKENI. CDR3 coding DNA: TGTGCCAGCTCACCAGGGACAGACTATGGCTACACCTTC. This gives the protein CASSPGTDYGYTF.

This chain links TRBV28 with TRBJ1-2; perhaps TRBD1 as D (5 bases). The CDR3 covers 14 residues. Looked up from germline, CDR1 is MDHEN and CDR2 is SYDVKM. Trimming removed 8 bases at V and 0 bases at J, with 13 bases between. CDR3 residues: CASLSGLANYGYTF. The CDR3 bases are TGTGCCAGCCTATCAGGGTTAGCTAACTATGGCTACACCTTC.

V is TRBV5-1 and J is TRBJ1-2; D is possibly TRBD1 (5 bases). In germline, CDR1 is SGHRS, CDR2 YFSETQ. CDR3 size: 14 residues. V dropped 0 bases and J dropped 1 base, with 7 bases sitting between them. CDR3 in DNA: TGCGCCAGCAGCTTGGTGACAGTTAACTATGGCTACACCTTC. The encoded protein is CASSLVTVNYGYTF.

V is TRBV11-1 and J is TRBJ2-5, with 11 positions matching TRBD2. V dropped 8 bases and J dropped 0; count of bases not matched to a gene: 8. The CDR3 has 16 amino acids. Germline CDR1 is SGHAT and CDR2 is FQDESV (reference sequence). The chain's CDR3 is CASGGPSGRYQETQYF. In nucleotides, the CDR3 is TGTGCCAGCGGAGGACCTAGCGGGAGGTACCAAGAGACCCAGTACTTC. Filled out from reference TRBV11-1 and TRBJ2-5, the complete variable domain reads EAEVAQSPRYKITEKSQAVAFWCDPISGHATLYWYRQILGQGPELLVQFQDESVVDDSQLPKDRFSAERLKGVDSTLKIQPAELGDSAMYLCASGGPSGRYQETQYFGPGTRLLVL.